The subject of this entry is one TCR beta chain. Its antigen target is currently unknown. Nothing much larger sits one base from this clone, and base qualities are not available. This same CDR3 is encoded by further DNA sequences in the sample. CDR1 and CDR2 (MRHNA, SNTAGT) derive from the germline V gene. V is shortened by 0 bases, J by 4 bases, and the region joining them spans 3 bases. Its CDR3 holds 13 amino acids, cysteine through phenylalanine. Only the CDR3 DNA is retained, 39 bases long and in frame from the first base. The immunoSEQ assay amplified TCRB CDR3 regions from roughly 2 micrograms of genomic DNA, or from all available DNA when less than that amount was available. The multiplex PCR employed 60 forward primers targeting TCR V beta segments and 13 reverse primers targeting J beta segments. To estimate reads per starting template, synthetic control templates were spiked into each sample at limiting dilution. Sequencing produced 87 bp reads on the Illumina HiSeq System. Regarding the original processing steps: To remove PCR and sequencing errors, closely related sequences were merged with a nearest neighbor algorithm. TCR overlap was defined as the percentage of unique tumor TCR beta sequences that were also present in the same patient's peripheral blood. TCRdb's version of the immuneACCESS table is confined to in-frame rearrangements and falls short of the full clone set. An unresolved V gene accounts for under half of the shortfall where checked; the remainder is of unknown origin. For V, J and clone size, that table is used; D and trimming come from the DNA. The table for this sample lists 75,000 to 95,000 clones; 80% to 90% of them were counted only once. The ten largest clones add up to around 2.1% of the sample.

This entry is derived from a study of glioma-infiltrating T cells after dendritic cell vaccination (TCRdb year 2016). Study-wide context: The cohort comprised around 15 glioblastoma patients from Phase I and II dendritic cell vaccination trials, 9 newly diagnosed and 6 with recurrent disease. Tumor-infiltrating lymphocyte content was quantified and tumor and blood repertoires were compared in dendritic cell-vaccinated glioblastoma patients by deep sequencing of TCR beta CDR3 regions. TCR sequencing metrics, including TIL content and tumor-blood repertoire overlap, were correlated with survival after dendritic cell vaccination. Autologous tumor lysate-pulsed dendritic cell vaccination was administered to the patients between 2003 and 2012. To make the vaccine, monocyte-derived dendritic cells were cultured for roughly seven days with IL-4 and GM-CSF and then pulsed overnight with autologous tumor lysate. Patients received three intradermal dendritic cell vaccine injections at biweekly intervals in the arm below the axilla.

Broad study findings and their caveats: After dendritic cell vaccination, a higher estimated pretreatment TIL content predicted longer time to progression and longer overall survival. No direct relationship between TCR clonality and survival was found, suggesting that a diverse polyclonal response may matter. The three-group TCR overlap response model was described as speculative and requiring prospective validation. The cohort was small and heterogeneous, and full blood and tumor sets were available for few patients, with initial-recurrent tumor pairs available for even fewer patients.

The time point label of this sample denotes: after dendritic cell vaccination, including at tumor progression/relapse. Selection of patients required sufficient residual fresh-frozen tumor tissue and over two years of available survival data. None of the glioblastoma patients carried an isocitrate dehydrogenase mutation, although molecular status otherwise varied. PBMC collection took place before vaccination, two weeks after the third vaccination, and at tumor progression if progression occurred. Genomic DNA was extracted with the Qiagen DNeasy Blood extraction Kit. The rearrangement combines TRBV6-4 with TRBJ2-2, with the D gene not clear enough to name. Here the sequenced sample was blood, taken after dendritic cell vaccination. The receptor was derived from a human donor with glioblastoma. The CDR3 protein: CASSDSSTGELFF. The nucleotides are TGTGCCAGCAGTGACTCGAGCACCGGGGAGCTGTTTTTT.